This entry lists 3 T cell receptor beta chains sequenced from one sample in a study of cytomegalovirus exposure and HLA in healthy donors. The table came from immunoSEQ multiplex PCR; TCRdb's copy has only in-frame clones and leaves some out. The table shows 200,000 to 250,000 clones, with around nine tenths occurring only once. Sequenced input: PBMCs. The receptors were gathered from a woman aged 18-29 years in good health and CMV-seropositive.

This chain joins TRBV30 and TRBJ2-7; 12 bases fit TRBD2. V was pared by 4 bases and J by 7 bases, with 8 bases of the junction left unmatched. CDR3 length: 14 residues. CDR1 and CDR2 from the germline V gene are GTSNPN and SVGIG (reference sequence). The DNA for the CDR3 is TGTGCCTGGACCAAGGCTAGCGGGAGGGGAGAGCAGTACTTC. This gives the protein CAWTKASGRGEQYF.

This clone was observed once. This sample includes further DNA sequences coding for the same CDR3. The chain has TRBV9 and TRBJ1-4; 7 positions match TRBD1. Germline CDR1 SGDLS, CDR2 YYNGEE. The CDR3 spans 14 residues. The junction had 2 bases not matched to a gene; V was cut back by 2 bases and J by 4 bases. CDR3 nucleotides: TGTGCCAGCAGCGTGGGACAGCGTAATGAAAAACTGTTTTTT. It translates to CASSVGQRNEKLFF.

This chain links TRBV4-2 with TRBJ1-5, with D tentatively TRBD1 (5 bases). The CDR3 runs 17 residues. The germline gives CDR1 LGHNA, CDR2 YNFKEQ. The V and J ends lost 0 bases and 0 bases respectively, with 12 bases between them. CDR3 in DNA: TGTGCCAGCAGCCAAGATGGGCAGGGTGGTAGCAATCAGCCCCAGCATTTT. This sequence encodes CASSQDGQGGSNQPQHF.